Below are 13 T cell receptor beta chains sequenced from a single sample in a study of cytomegalovirus exposure and HLA in healthy donors. Researchers ran the PCR with 60 Vbeta and 13 Jbeta primers. Profiled with immunoSEQ multiplex PCR; TCRdb holds only in-frame clones, not every one. Altogether roughly 97,000 clones are present, approximately 9% being singletons, with the ten largest covering 4.5% to 6.5%. The sample was PBMCs. The receptors originated from a man between 50 and 59 years old in good health and CMV-seropositive.

The V call is TRBV19, the J call TRBJ2-6, with 9 bases that match TRBD1. J was trimmed by 2 bases and V by 7 bases; bases with no gene match: 3. The CDR3 extends over 15 amino acids. CDR1 is LNHDA and CDR2 is SQIVND in the germline V gene (reference sequence). The CDR3 sequence is CASKGQGTGANVLTF. CDR3 sequence (DNA): TGTGCCAGTAAGGGACAGGGAACTGGGGCCAACGTCCTGACTTTC.

This clone was detected only a few times. The chain combines TRBV7-3 with TRBJ2-5; tentative D call: TRBD1 (7 bases). In germline, CDR1 is SGHTA, CDR2 FQGTGA. V was trimmed by 5 bases and J by 5 bases, leaving 15 bases between them. CDR3 size: 14 residues. The CDR3 DNA follows: TGTGCCAGCAGCCCTGAGGGGGCGGGGGAGACCCAGTACTTC. Translating it yields CASSPEGAGETQYF. Full variable domain (outside the CDR3, taken from reference TRBV7-3 and TRBJ2-5): GAGVSQTPSNKVTEKGKYVELRCDPISGHTALYWYRQSLGQGPEFLIYFQGTGAADDSGLPNDRFFAVRPEGSVSTLKIQRTERGDSAVYLCASSPEGAGETQYFGPGTRLLVL.

V and J are TRBV11-2 and TRBJ1-1, with unresolved D. Germline CDR1 reads SGHAT; CDR2 reads FQNNGV. Deletions cut 4 bases from V and 0 bases from J, with 6 bases between. The CDR3 contains 13 residues. The CDR3 here is CASSSGMNTEAFF. The CDR3 DNA reads TGTGCCAGCAGCTCCGGGATGAACACTGAAGCTTTCTTT.

This chain joins TRBV11-3 and TRBJ2-3, with a possible D match to TRBD2 (5 bases). Germline V lookup: CDR1 SGHNT, CDR2 YENEEA. Trimming left V 2 bases short and J 0 bases short, with 6 bases between. This CDR3 has 14 residues. The CDR3 spells CASSLSGSTDTQYF. The CDR3 DNA sequence: TGTGCCAGCAGCTTATCGGGGAGCACAGATACGCAGTATTTT.

The chain couples TRBV11-2 to TRBJ1-5; tentative D call: TRBD1 (5 bases). CDR3 length equals 14 residues. The germline V and J ends were trimmed by 1 base and 6 bases, with 10 bases remaining between them. In germline, CDR1 is SGHAT, CDR2 FQNNGV. CDR3 DNA sequence: TGTGCCAGCAGCTTAGGGGGGGGGATTCAGCCCCAGCATTTT. Translating gives CASSLGGGIQPQHF. Drawing the rest from reference TRBV11-2 and TRBJ1-5, the complete variable domain is EAGVAQSPRYKIIEKRQSVAFWCNPISGHATLYWYQQILGQGPKLLIQFQNNGVVDDSQLPKDRFSAERLKGVDSTLKIQPAKLEDSAVYLCASSLGGGIQPQHFGDGTRLSIL.

Only a few counts were recorded for this clone. The chain uses TRBV10-3 and TRBJ2-3, with 8 bases that match TRBD2. This CDR3 has 15 amino acids. CDR1 and CDR2 from the germline V gene are ENHRY and SYGVKD. J was trimmed by 0 bases and V by 6 bases; bases with no gene match: 5. This CDR3 reads CAISLSGSSTDTQYF. CDR3 coding DNA: TGTGCCATCAGCCTAAGCGGGAGTAGCACAGATACGCAGTATTTT.

This clone was counted at least ten times. The chain has TRBV5-5 and TRBJ2-1, with TRBD2 matching 9 bases. With 3 bases clipped from V and 10 bases from J, the junction kept 11 bases outside the gene matches. CDR3 size: 15 residues. Looked up from germline, CDR1 is SGHKS and CDR2 is YYEKEE (reference sequence). The CDR3 reads CASSSGREGLSEQFF. CDR3 coding DNA: TGTGCCAGCAGCTCGGGGCGGGAGGGCCTTTCCGAGCAGTTCTTC.

The table lists this clone with a few counts. The chain recombines TRBV30 with TRBJ2-3; TRBD2 matches at 7 bases. Germline CDR1 GTSNPN, CDR2 SVGIG (reference sequence). The junction had 5 bases not matched to a gene; V was cut back by 2 bases and J by 0 bases. The length of the CDR3 is 15 residues. This chain's CDR3 is CAWSPNSGSTDTQYF. The CDR3 DNA reads as TGTGCCTGGAGTCCCAATAGCGGGAGCACAGATACGCAGTATTTT.

This clone was observed a handful of times. J is TRBJ2-7 and V is TRBV28, with a weak D call TRBD2 (5 bases). The CDR3 sequence is 16 residues long. The germline gives CDR1 MDHEN, CDR2 SYDVKM. Trimming left V 1 base short and J 2 bases short, with 15 bases between. The CDR3 nucleotides read TGTGCCAGCAGTTTATCCGACCAGCGGCCGCCCTACGAGCAGTACTTC. It encodes CASSLSDQRPPYEQYF.

V gene TRBV6-5 combines with J gene TRBJ1-1; D perhaps matches TRBD1 (5 bases). Germline V lookup: CDR1 MNHEY, CDR2 SVGAGI. The CDR3 length is 14 residues. Trimming shortened V by 0 bases and J by 8 bases, and 13 bases separated the two germline ends. The CDR3 region has the DNA TGTGCCAGCAGTTACTCGTGGGGGGGAGAGGAAGCTTTCTTT. This codes for CASSYSWGGEEAFF.

This clone was counted only a few times. CDR3 DNA: TGTGCCATCAGAGGACAGGGGGCCTCTGGAAACACCATATATTTT. This sequence encodes CAIRGQGASGNTIYF. This chain links TRBV10-3 with TRBJ1-3, with 11 bases lining up with TRBD1. The CDR3 loop spans 15 amino acids. The V and J ends lost 6 bases and 0 bases, in that order; junction bases with no gene match: 1. Germline CDR1 is ENHRY and CDR2 is SYGVKD.

The sample holds a few counts of this clone. This chain joins TRBV19 and TRBJ2-2; weak D call: TRBD2 (5 bases). The CDR3 is 14 residues long. Trimming took off 8 bases at V and 1 base at J, with 11 bases between the two ends. Looked up from germline, CDR1 is LNHDA and CDR2 is SQIVND (reference sequence). This CDR3 is CASAYGGNTGELFF. In nucleotides, the CDR3 is TGTGCCAGTGCCTATGGAGGGAACACCGGGGAGCTGTTTTTT.

Here the CDR3 DNA reads TGTGCCAGCAGCTTAGCCCCCTCAGGCCAGGGGAACACTGAAGCTTTCTTT. As protein: CASSLAPSGQGNTEAFF. The chain uses TRBV7-8 and TRBJ1-1; the D gene is possibly TRBD1 (5 bases). In germline, CDR1 is SGHVS, CDR2 FQNEAQ. V gave up 0 bases and J gave up 1 base, with 15 bases separating them. The CDR3 has 17 residues.